Presented here are 30 T cell receptor beta chains from one specimen sequenced in a study of monozygotic twins with inflammatory bowel disease (dated by TCRdb to the late 2010s). The library was made by 5' RACE. This sample was sequenced with an Illumina HiSeq 2500. TCRdb reprocessed the reads and lists each CDR3 protein sequence as a single entry, with no DNA. For this sample, the table gives around 150,000 distinct CDR3 sequences. The top ten constitute roughly 2.3% of the sample. The sequenced material came from blood. These receptor sequences come from a human donor with ulcerative colitis or Crohn's disease, or a healthy co-twin of an affected twin (not recorded which).

The J gene is TRBJ2-1, the V gene TRBV7-3. Looked up from germline, CDR1 is SGHTA and CDR2 is FQGTGA. The CDR3 consists of 16 residues. CDR3 residues: CASSLTAGATYNEQFF.

The V gene is TRBV7-8, the J gene TRBJ1-1; TCRdb reports TRBD1, a call that lacks DNA to check it against. This CDR3 contains 16 residues. The germline V gene has CDR1 SGHVS and CDR2 FQNEAQ. The chain's CDR3 is CASSLFWGRENTEAFF.

This chain uses TRBV5-1 with TRBJ2-7; without DNA, the TCRdb call of TRBD2 cannot be checked. The germline gives CDR1 SGHRS, CDR2 YFSETQ. There are 17 residues in the CDR3. CDR3 residues: CASSPRSLTSALNEQYF.

The rearrangement links TRBV11-2 to TRBJ2-3. The CDR3 contains 14 residues. Per the germline V gene, CDR1 is SGHAT and CDR2 is FQNNGV. Here the CDR3 reads CASSFGTITDTQYF.

The CDR3 sequence is CASSFALFEQFF. The V call is TRBV11-3, the J call TRBJ2-1; TCRdb's D gene call, TRBD1, goes unchecked for lack of DNA. Germline V gives CDR1 SGHNT, CDR2 YENEEA. The CDR3 sequence is 12 residues long.

CDR3 residues: CASSVMGRSTDTQYF. This chain links TRBV28 with TRBJ2-3; the TCRdb call, TRBD2, lacks DNA for checking. The CDR3 sequence is 15 residues long. Germline lookup yields CDR1 MDHEN and CDR2 SYDVKM.

The rearrangement links TRBV7-2 to TRBJ2-7; checking the TCRdb D call of TRBD1 is not possible without DNA. This CDR3 is built from 14 residues. Germline loops: CDR1 SGHTA, CDR2 FQGNSA. This chain's CDR3 is CASSPGGQTYEQYF.

The rearrangement joins TRBV12-3 or TRBV12-4 to TRBJ2-1; TCRdb's D call, TRBD2, is unchecked because there is no DNA. This CDR3 has 14 residues. CDR3 residues: CASSATGAWREQFF.

This chain connects TRBV5-4 to TRBJ1-4; the D call of TRBD1 rests on TCRdb alone, since no DNA is present to check it. Per the germline V gene, CDR1 is SGHNT and CDR2 is YYREEE (reference sequence). The CDR3 length is 12 residues. The CDR3 sequence is CASSTDRGKLFF.

The chain employs TRBV4-2 and TRBJ2-3; TCRdb indicates TRBD2, and absent DNA this call remains unverified. The CDR3 has 19 amino acids. Per the germline V gene, CDR1 is LGHNA and CDR2 is YNFKEQ. The CDR3: CASSQDMTSGRLSTDTQYF.

The V gene is TRBV5-4, the J gene TRBJ1-2; TCRdb names TRBD1, which stays unverified in the absence of DNA. The germline CDR1 and CDR2 sequences are SGHNT and YYREEE (reference sequence). The CDR3 is made up of 14 amino acids. This CDR3 reads CASSLLQGVYGYTF.

J is TRBJ2-1 and V is TRBV6-1. This CDR3 is built from 14 residues. Germline CDR1 is MNHNS and CDR2 is SASEGT. The CDR3 reads CASSPVGFGREQFF.

CDR3 sequence: CASSRTGSNNQPQHF. V usage is TRBV12-3 or TRBV12-4 and J usage is TRBJ1-5; TCRdb picks TRBD1, but there is no DNA to check that call. CDR3 length equals 15 residues.

The J gene is TRBJ1-1, the V gene TRBV4-1; there is no DNA to check the TCRdb D call of TRBD1. CDR1 is MGHRA and CDR2 is YSYEKL in the germline V gene. The CDR3 is 14 residues long. CDR3 region: CASSQLWGDTEAFF.

The J gene is TRBJ2-7, the V gene TRBV28; absent DNA, TCRdb's TRBD1 call cannot be checked. Germline lookup yields CDR1 MDHEN and CDR2 SYDVKM. The CDR3 length is 12 residues. Here the CDR3 reads CASSRGKGEQYF.

The V call is TRBV12-3 or TRBV12-4, the J call TRBJ2-7; lacking DNA, the TRBD2 call made by TCRdb goes unchecked. The length of the CDR3 is 15 residues. CDR3 region: CASSLLRGLDGEQYF.

J is TRBJ2-1 and V is TRBV10-2. In germline, CDR1 is WSHSY, CDR2 SAAADI. There are 13 residues in the CDR3. This CDR3 is CASSESPADEQFF.

The chain employs TRBV16 and TRBJ2-1. The CDR3 totals 14 residues. Germline CDR1 reads KGHSY; CDR2 reads FQNENV. The CDR3 sequence: CASSQSRVGNEQFF. Variable domain in full (rest from reference TRBV16 and TRBJ2-1): GEEVAQTPKHLVRGEGQKAKLYCAPIKGHSYVFWYQQVLKNEFKFLISFQNENVFDETGMPKERFSAKCLPNSPCSLEIQATKLEDSAVYFCASSQSRVGNEQFFGPGTRLTVL.

The chain joins TRBV19 to TRBJ2-3. There are 13 residues in the CDR3. CDR1 LNHDA and CDR2 SQIVND come from the germline V gene (reference sequence). The CDR3 protein is CASSIAAADTQYF.

This chain uses TRBV6-6 with TRBJ2-7; absent DNA, TCRdb's TRBD1 call cannot be checked. CDR1 and CDR2 from the germline V gene are MNHNY and SVGAGI (reference sequence). The CDR3 is made up of 14 amino acids. The CDR3 here is CASSYGGAPYEQYF.

The J gene is TRBJ1-2, the V gene TRBV15; absent DNA, TCRdb's TRBD1 call cannot be checked. The CDR3 has 14 amino acids. Germline CDR1 LNHNV, CDR2 YYDKDF (reference sequence). CDR3 loop: CATSLMARSGGYTF.

This sequence joins TRBV27 and TRBJ1-4; the D gene TCRdb calls, TRBD1, cannot be checked with no DNA. CDR1 is MNHEY and CDR2 is SMNVEV in the germline V gene (reference sequence). CDR3 size: 16 residues. CDR3 region: CASSSDRGKSNEKLFF. The full variable domain, in which reference TRBV27 and TRBJ1-4 provide the parts outside the CDR3, is EAQVTQNPRYLITVTGKKLTVTCSQNMNHEYMSWYRQDPGLGLRQIYYSMNVEVTDKGDVPEGYKVSRKEKRNFPLILESPSPNQTSLYFCASSSDRGKSNEKLFFGSGTQLSVL.

The chain carries TRBV7-9 and TRBJ1-1. The CDR3 runs 14 residues. CDR1 and CDR2 from the germline V gene are SEHNR and FQNEAQ (reference sequence). CDR3 residues: CASSRGGIDTEAFF.

The chain combines TRBV19 with TRBJ1-6; the TCRdb D gene call, TRBD1, has no DNA to confirm it. CDR3 size: 13 residues. In germline, CDR1 is LNHDA, CDR2 SQIVND (reference sequence). CDR3 sequence: CASRDRYNSPLHF.

The genes are TRBV12-3 or TRBV12-4 and TRBJ1-5; TCRdb's assignment of TRBD1 cannot be checked, as there is no DNA. This CDR3 region has 15 residues. The CDR3 loop is CASSLEGQGYGSQHF.

The V and J genes are TRBV20-1 and TRBJ1-5; TCRdb selects TRBD1, and the lack of DNA leaves this call unchecked. CDR3 length: 14 residues. CDR1 and CDR2 from the germline V gene are DFQATT and SNEGSKA (reference sequence). The chain's CDR3 is CSASRTGQNQPQHF.

The chain combines TRBV20-1 with TRBJ2-3; TCRdb designates TRBD1, a call that cannot be tested without DNA. Germline values: CDR1 DFQATT, CDR2 SNEGSKA (reference sequence). The CDR3 consists of 15 residues. The CDR3 reads CSARVNGGITDTQYF.

V is TRBV5-5 and J is TRBJ1-6. The germline gives CDR1 SGHKS, CDR2 YYEKEE (reference sequence). There are 16 residues in the CDR3. CDR3 region: CASSEPGSSYNSPLHF.

This chain links TRBV4-3 with TRBJ2-7; TCRdb gives TRBD1 as the D gene, but with no DNA this cannot be confirmed. The CDR3 totals 16 residues. The germline CDR1 and CDR2 sequences are LGHNA and YSLEER. This chain's CDR3 is CASSQEAGQGDYEQYF.

V is TRBV18 and J is TRBJ2-1; TCRdb's assignment of TRBD2 cannot be checked, as there is no DNA. CDR3 size: 15 residues. Germline V gene data show CDR1 as KGHSH and CDR2 as LQKENI. The CDR3 here is CASSPIAGGDNEQFF.